The entry below describes one T cell receptor beta chain. This clone's antigen is unknown. The cohort was made up of roughly 670 healthy bone marrow donors. All cohort members were sampled while nominally healthy, although unrecorded immune exposures were likely present. The donor was CMV seronegative and was included in the group of a few hundred seronegative cohort members. Every donor gave a peripheral blood sample, and the peripheral blood mononuclear cells from that sample were used for TCR beta sequencing. Genomic DNA extraction from the blood cell samples was performed with the Qiagen DNeasy Blood Extraction Kit. The sample originates from a study of cytomegalovirus exposure and HLA in healthy donors (dated by TCRdb to 2017 to 2019). General notes on the study: An earlier analysis of some 620 of the donors reported 276 Gb of sequence data and 117 million unique TCR beta sequences obtained from 180 million or so T cells. All discovery cohort repertoires had been generated using a single sequencing platform. Among 398 genotyped donors of the cohort, an average of approximately 240,000 unique TCR beta nucleotide sequences was sequenced per donor, of which approximately 18% were non-productive. The aim of the study was to test whether cataloging public T cell receptors could identify signatures of past pathogen exposure. The study profiled the T cell repertoires of some 610 subjects by immunosequencing and related them to cytomegalovirus serostatus. Genome-wide SNP genotypes for about 65% of the roughly 700 donors were used in a later genetic analysis, which treated that subset as a discovery cohort. A few DR-DQ haplotypes were treated as single units for association and clustering because of strong linkage in the cohort. An early release that covered about 600 HLA-typed donors contained around 300 gigabases of sequencing data and about 84 million unique TCR sequences. In the later analysis, no new phenotypic data were used to find candidate immune exposures; instead, reliance was placed on TCR beta sequences and their occurrence across donors. The number of donors typed differed by locus, with roughly 620-630 for A, B, C, DRB1 and DQB1, 522 for DQA1, about 610 for DPA1, and approximately 470 for DPB1. An earlier analysis of several hundred of the donors applied high-throughput TCR beta sequencing to assess whether each TCR beta V gene segment acted as functional or pseudogenic. The study combined high-throughput TCR immunosequencing, statistical association of individual TCRs with disease status, and machine learning to predict cytomegalovirus infection status. Besides the first cohort of around 670 subjects, a separate validation cohort made up of 120 different subjects was used. HLA typing included class I and class II loci at four-digit resolution. Donor age, sex, ethnicity and CMV serostatus were collected together with the repertoire data. The genetic ancestry cluster associated with self-reported Caucasian donors included about 81% of the roughly 400 genotyped donors. A later analysis re-examined previously published TCR beta repertoires from more than 600 donors and added high-resolution HLA genotyping to investigate patterns of TCR occurrence.

Study-wide conclusions, independent of this receptor: It was suggested by the authors that the approach could potentially be generalized to other disease states and immunological phenotypes. In this cohort, only TCR beta chains were sequenced, and detectable features were limited by the absence of alpha or paired-chain data. A few of the identified cytomegalovirus-associated TCR beta chains were confirmed in vitro to be specific for cytomegalovirus antigens. A further reported finding was that TCR beta sequences accurately predicted the HLA-A and HLA-B alleles for most subjects in the first cohort. In an earlier analysis of 587 of the donors, most TCR beta V segments appeared in productive rearrangements about 87% or about 30% of the time, broadly matching IMGT annotations. Cytomegalovirus status was reported to be diagnosed by the classifier with high specificity and sensitivity in both the original and validation cohorts. In a later genetic analysis, fewer N-insertions in productive TCRs were reported among donors in an Asian-associated ancestry cluster than the roughly 700-donor mean. Most TCR sequences were observed very rarely across donors, whereas some public TCRs were present in many individuals. Correlated functional status among segregating V segments might be attributable to linkage disequilibrium, but an unknown experimental factor could not be ruled out. At a false discovery rate of 0.05, a later analysis linked 15,000 to 20,000 TCR beta sequences to specific HLA alleles. An association between a missense DCLRE1C variant and V-gene and J-gene trimming of TCR beta chains was found in a later genetic analysis and replicated in an independent cohort. Sequencing depth was assumed to be roughly uniform across donors in the presence/absence analyses, though that assumption may not hold. Because HLA typing was missing for some donors at each locus, association tests included only the typed subset. Because counts were too low, seventeen rarely observed V segments, including chromosome 9 orphons, were left out of the earlier analysis of 500 to 650 of the donors. Compared with equally common non-associated chains, HLA-associated TCR beta chains in a later analysis were more clonally expanded and had lower generation probabilities. In a later analysis, the rate of TCR association differed among HLA loci, with DRB1 alleles having the most associated TCRs and HLA-C alleles having the fewest. Because the 87-base-pair reads could not distinguish some IMGT-functional V segments, including TRBV6-2 and TRBV6-3, those segments were excluded. Most CMV-associated TCR beta chains appeared to be HLA-restricted in a later analysis, and the HLA associations seemed to be driven largely by CMV exposure. In the study, around 150 TCR beta chains were listed as associated with cytomegalovirus. For the cohort, immune exposure information was limited to CMV serostatus. A cluster of highly shared sequence variants was judged likely to be a technical artifact of the sequencing pipeline. When HLA alleles, especially DR and DQ, strongly co-occurred, TCR associations were difficult to assign to individual alleles. A later analysis reported that several top co-occurrence clusters appeared linked to parvovirus B19, influenza, CMV and Epstein-Barr virus.

From the germline V gene, CDR1 is SGHRS and CDR2 is YFSETQ. V and J are trimmed by 3 bases and 5 bases, and the gene matches miss 8 bases of the junction. Including the terminal cysteine and phenylalanine, the CDR3 comprises 16 residues. Only the CDR3 part of the read is kept: 48 bases, read in frame from the first base. Libraries were constructed by the immunoSEQ multiplex PCR assay. A mixture of 60 forward primers for TCR Vbeta segments and 13 reverse primers for TCR Jbeta segments was used in the multiplex PCR. Amplification of the CDR3 region of rearranged TCR beta genes was performed with a multiplex PCR assay on genomic DNA. On the Illumina HiSeq System, the amplified TCR beta libraries were sequenced as 87-base-pair reads. Per the authors' processing: A later analysis counted about 80 million unique TCR beta chains across the approximately 700 repertoires, and roughly 10 million of these chains were shared by at least two donors. A nearest-neighbor algorithm error-corrected the raw reads and collapsed the reads into unique sequences, merging closely related sequences to remove PCR and sequencing errors. V, D and J gene segments were assigned by aligning CDR3 sequences to IMGT reference sequences. For a sequence to be retained, at least a six-nucleotide match to both a V gene segment and a J gene segment was required. A rearrangement was called productive if the CDR3 had no stop codons and remained in frame with V and J, and every other rearrangement was called non-productive. CDR3 was defined according to IMGT convention as the region running from the second conserved V-encoded cysteine to the conserved J-encoded phenylalanine. Sequences without an unambiguous match to a single V gene segment were excluded from the earlier analysis of a few hundred of the donors. An earlier analysis of just under 600 of the donors called V segments functional above 56.7% productive rearrangements and segregating when the between-donor standard deviation exceeded 5%. A statistical classification framework was built for diagnosing cytomegalovirus status from the catalog of TCR beta chain sequences. V and J gene assignment, in a later analysis, came from comparing TCR nucleotide sequences with IMGT/GENE-DB human TR gene sequences. A later analysis assigned CDR3 sequences and most-parsimonious VDJ recombination scenarios with the TCRdist pipeline. In a later analysis, every TCR beta chain was defined by the combination of its CDR3 amino acid sequence and its V-gene family, and reads without a unique V-gene family were dropped. As a way to deal with suspected cross-contamination and a sequencing artifact, a later analysis dropped more than 500 nucleotide sequences that were highly shared and had low generation probability. In a later analysis, a clonal expansion index for each public chain was calculated from normalized within-repertoire ranks of inferred template counts. In a later analysis, generation probabilities were computed using a VDJ recombination model fitted to out-of-frame rearrangements, and the results were checked against IGoR. A later analysis scored TCR-TCR, TCR-HLA and TCR-CMV co-occurrence with hypergeometric tests, applying a repertoire-size bias correction to TCR pairs. In a later analysis, false discovery rates were estimated by permuting HLA or CMV assignments 20 times. A later analysis grouped co-occurring TCRs with DBSCAN, adding TCRdist sequence similarity when clustering within HLA-allele-positive subsets. Repertoires with fewer than 30,000 or more than 120,000 public chains, plus five repertoires with anomalous nucleotide sharing, were excluded from co-occurrence clustering. In its TCRdb copy, this immuneACCESS table keeps in-frame sequences only and misses some clones. Where compared with another copy, unresolved V genes explain less than half of these, and the others have no known cause. V, J and clone size were drawn from that table, and D and trimming were deduced from the DNA. The record for this sample contains tens of thousands of clones. The ten biggest clones cover roughly 2.8% of the sample.

This clonotype was sampled from a middle-aged man in good health and CMV-seronegative. The chain was built from TRBV5-1 and TRBJ2-3; a stretch of 11 junction bases matches TRBD2. Sequencing input: PBMCs. The nucleotide sequence reads as follows: TGCGCCAGCAGCTCCCTAGCGGGGGGCGATGGAGATACGCAGTATTTT. This translates into CASSSLAGGDGDTQYF.